One sample yielded the 25 T cell receptor beta chains listed below, sequenced in a study of OX40 agonist ivuxolimab in advanced cancers. Assay: immunoSEQ multiplex PCR; the TCRdb copy retains only in-frame clones and omits some. The data contain about 73,000 clones, about 90% of them singletons. The sequencing here drew on CD4+ or CD8+ T cells sorted from blood, taken in a trial of the OX40 agonist ivuxolimab. The source is an adult with an advanced solid tumor such as melanoma, head and neck, liver or kidney cancer.

The chain combines TRBV6-1 with TRBJ2-5; TRBD1 might be the D (6 bases). The better agreement between TRBJ2-7 and the DNA end casts doubt on the J call. Germline V gene data show CDR1 as MNHNS and CDR2 as SASEGT. The CDR3 length is 13 residues. CDR3 region: CASSETGNYEQYF. The CDR3 nucleotides read TGTGCCAGCAGTGAAACAGGGAACTACGAGCAGTACTTC.

The V and J genes are TRBV15 and TRBJ1-1; 7 bases are shared with TRBD1. The junction had 10 bases not matched to a gene; V was cut back by 3 bases and J by 3 bases. The CDR3 is made up of 16 amino acids. Germline V gives CDR1 LNHNV, CDR2 YYDKDF (reference sequence). CDR3 in amino acids: CATSRAQGPLYTEAFF. CDR3 DNA sequence: TGTGCCACCAGCAGGGCACAGGGGCCACTTTACACTGAAGCTTTCTTT.

The V gene is TRBV29-1, the J gene TRBJ2-3; no clear D gene. Germline CDR1 and CDR2: SQVTM and ANQGSEA. V was trimmed by 7 bases and J by 4 bases, leaving 18 bases between them. CDR3 length: 14 residues. The CDR3 coding sequence is TGCAGCGCTCGACAAGGAGAAGTGGCAGATACGCAGTATTTT. Translation gives CSARQGEVADTQYF.

The chain is built from TRBV13 and TRBJ2-2, with unresolved D. The CDR3 is made up of 14 amino acids. Germline V CDR1 and CDR2: PRHDT, FYEKMQ (reference sequence). V gave up 7 bases and J gave up 4 bases, with 13 bases separating them. The chain's CDR3 is CASKRDKITGELFF. In DNA form, the CDR3 reads TGTGCCAGCAAACGCGACAAGATCACCGGGGAGCTGTTTTTT.

The chain carries TRBV30 and TRBJ2-2, with 8 bases that match TRBD1. The CDR3 sequence is 13 residues long. Germline-derived CDR1 and CDR2 are GTSNPN and SVGIG (reference sequence). Trimming cost V 2 bases and J 6 bases; bases outside gene matches: 2. In DNA form, the CDR3 reads TGTGCCTGGAGTAAACAGGGGGCCGGGGAGCTGTTTTTT. Its translation: CAWSKQGAGELFF. Using reference TRBV30 and TRBJ2-2 for the parts outside the CDR3, the full variable domain is SQTIHQWPATLVQPVGSPLSLECTVEGTSNPNLYWYRQAAGRGLQLLFYSVGIGQISSEVPQNLSASRPQDRQFILSSKKLLLSDSGFYLCAWSKQGAGELFFGEGSRLTVL.

This chain connects TRBV2 to TRBJ2-7, with 11 bases identical to TRBD1. Per the germline V gene, CDR1 is SNHLY and CDR2 is FYNNEI. J was trimmed by 7 bases and V by 7 bases; bases with no gene match: 9. This CDR3 has 14 residues. The CDR3 nucleotides read TGTGCCAGCATTAGCGGACAGGGGGCACGGGAGCAGTACTTC. Its protein is CASISGQGAREQYF.

This clone came up once. The V call is TRBV11-2, the J call TRBJ1-3; D not resolved. Germline CDR1 is SGHAT and CDR2 is FQNNGV. CDR3 length equals 16 residues. V shed 4 bases and J shed 0 bases, with 13 bases lying between them. The CDR3 sequence is CASSYRDPSSGNTIYF. The CDR3 DNA is TGTGCCAGCAGCTATCGAGACCCAAGCTCTGGAAACACCATATATTTT.

This clone has just a few counts. V gene TRBV6-1 combines with J gene TRBJ2-5, with D hard to call. CDR3 length: 14 amino acids. V was shortened by 0 bases and J by 4 bases, with 9 bases between the two germline ends. Per the germline V gene, CDR1 is MNHNS and CDR2 is SASEGT. Here the CDR3 DNA reads TGTGCCAGCAGTGAAGCTCCCCGGGTAGAGACCCAGTACTTC. It is translated as CASSEAPRVETQYF.

This clone was detected once. CDR3 residues: CASSRGNPRQPQHF. CDR3 sequence (DNA): TGTGCCAGCAGTCGCGGGAACCCTAGACAGCCCCAGCATTTT. This chain uses TRBV28 with TRBJ1-5; no reliable D call. Germline V CDR1 and CDR2: MDHEN, SYDVKM. The CDR3 spans 14 residues. V dropped 5 bases and J dropped 7 bases, with 15 bases sitting between them.

This clone showed up just once. The gene calls are TRBV6-5 and TRBJ2-7, with D possibly TRBD2 on 6 matching bases. The V and J ends lost 0 bases and 2 bases respectively, with 11 bases between them. Germline V CDR1 and CDR2: MNHEY, SVGAGI. CDR3 length equals 15 residues. CDR3 amino acids: CASSYSGLDPYEQYF. CDR3 sequence (DNA): TGTGCCAGCAGTTACTCGGGACTGGACCCCTACGAGCAGTACTTC.

The chain is built from TRBV14 and TRBJ2-6, with D unclear. There are 18 residues in the CDR3. Germline V gene lookup returns CDR1 SGHDN and CDR2 FVKESK. V was shortened by 0 bases and J by 0 bases, with 12 bases between the two germline ends. The CDR3 here is CASSQDLGFTSGANVLTF. CDR3 nucleotide sequence: TGTGCCAGCAGCCAAGATCTGGGATTCACCTCTGGGGCCAACGTCCTGACTTTC.

This chain joins TRBV25-1 and TRBJ1-1; D call uncertain. Germline CDR1 is MGHDK and CDR2 is SYGVNS. The V end was cut by 5 bases, the J end by 0 bases, with 16 bases between. This CDR3 has 16 amino acids. The CDR3 loop reads CASSPRLGVMNTEAFF. The CDR3 region has the DNA TGTGCCAGCAGTCCCCGCCTTGGAGTGATGAACACTGAAGCTTTCTTT.

The V gene is TRBV7-8, the J gene TRBJ1-2, with 7 bases matching TRBD1. CDR3 length: 14 amino acids. Per germline, CDR1 SGHVS and CDR2 FQNEAQ. V gave up 5 bases and J gave up 7 bases; unmatched junction bases: 10. The CDR3 coding sequence is TGTGCCAGCAGCCCCCAGGGGGGGATGAGTGGCTACACCTTC. Its translation is CASSPQGGMSGYTF.

The gene calls are TRBV11-2 and TRBJ1-5; no clear D gene. With 0 bases removed from V and 7 bases from J, the gap between germline ends came to 13 bases. Germline V lookup: CDR1 SGHAT, CDR2 FQNNGV. CDR3 size: 15 residues. The CDR3 DNA sequence: TGTGCCAGCAGCTTAGATATCGTGACGGGGCAGCCCCAGCATTTT. Encoded protein: CASSLDIVTGQPQHF.

This clone was found once. The chain carries TRBV7-6 and TRBJ2-2; D might be TRBD2 (5 bases). Trimming shortened V by 5 bases and J by 5 bases, and 18 bases separated the two germline ends. From germline, CDR1 is SGHVS and CDR2 FNYEAQ. The CDR3 spans 16 residues. The CDR3 loop is CASSPSPVRETGELFF. The DNA for the CDR3 is TGTGCCAGCAGCCCCTCCCCCGTGAGGGAAACCGGGGAGCTGTTTTTT.

This chain connects TRBV7-9 to TRBJ1-2, with unresolved D. V lost 5 bases and J 3 bases, leaving 7 bases between the germline ends. CDR3 length: 12 residues. Germline V lookup: CDR1 SEHNR, CDR2 FQNEAQ (reference sequence). The CDR3 reads CASSPTDYGYTF. The CDR3 nucleotides are TGTGCCAGCAGCCCGACGGACTATGGCTACACCTTC.

The chain uses TRBV19 and TRBJ1-5, with D hard to call. This CDR3 has 15 residues. Between the trimmed V and J ends, which lost 3 bases and 2 bases, there was a span of 11 bases. Germline-derived CDR1 and CDR2 are LNHDA and SQIVND (reference sequence). The CDR3 DNA reads as TGTGCCAGTAGTATGGGGTCAAGGGGCAATCAGCCCCAGCATTTT. This codes for CASSMGSRGNQPQHF.

The chain recombines TRBV28 with TRBJ1-4, with TRBD1 matching over 7 bases. Germline-derived CDR1 and CDR2 are MDHEN and SYDVKM. Trimming took 3 bases from V and 8 from J; bases not matched to a gene: 9. The CDR3 extends over 15 amino acids. The CDR3 DNA reads TGTGCCAGCAGTTTTTACACAGGGGACCAAGAAAAACTGTTTTTT. Translated: CASSFYTGDQEKLFF.

This chain connects TRBV6-5 to TRBJ2-7, with D uncertain. This CDR3 comprises 13 residues. Germline V gives CDR1 MNHEY, CDR2 SVGAGI. Trimming shortened V by 5 bases and J by 4 bases, and 12 bases separated the two germline ends. In DNA, the CDR3 is TGTGCCAGCAGTGAAAGACAAGGGTACGAGCAGTACTTC. The encoded protein is CASSERQGYEQYF.

CDR3 loop: CAIRQGSNSGANVLTF. The CDR3 region has the DNA TGTGCCATCAGACAGGGGTCGAACTCTGGGGCCAACGTCCTGACTTTC. This chain links TRBV10-3 with TRBJ2-6; 7 bases map to TRBD1. Germline V gene sequence: CDR1 ENHRY, CDR2 SYGVKD. V lost 6 bases and J lost 0; bases outside the gene matches: 5. The CDR3 length is 16 residues.

The chain has TRBV7-9 and TRBJ1-1, with TRBD1 as a possible D gene (6 bases). V lost 0 bases, J lost 4 bases, and 9 bases lay in between. Germline CDR1 reads SEHNR; CDR2 reads FQNEAQ (reference sequence). CDR3 length: 14 amino acids. CDR3 DNA: TGTGCCAGCAGCTTAGCAGGGGGTGTCACTGAAGCTTTCTTT. This sequence encodes CASSLAGGVTEAFF.

The rearrangement joins TRBV5-4 to TRBJ2-2, with D possibly matching TRBD2 (6 bases). The CDR3 totals 16 residues. V lost 4 bases, J lost 2 bases, and 15 bases lay in between. Germline CDR1 and CDR2: SGHNT and YYREEE (reference sequence). The DNA for the CDR3 is TGTGCCAGCAGCCCACCCGGGACTGGAAACACCGGGGAGCTGTTTTTT. Protein sequence: CASSPPGTGNTGELFF.

The rearrangement links TRBV30 to TRBJ2-1; TRBD1 matches at 7 bases. The CDR3 runs 14 residues. Trimming cost V 4 bases and J 2 bases; bases outside gene matches: 5. CDR1 and CDR2 from the germline V gene are GTSNPN and SVGIG (reference sequence). CDR3: CAWTGGVPYNEQFF. In nucleotides, the CDR3 is TGTGCCTGGACAGGGGGAGTCCCCTACAATGAGCAGTTCTTC. Together with reference TRBV30 and TRBJ2-1, the CDR3 gives the full variable domain: SQTIHQWPATLVQPVGSPLSLECTVEGTSNPNLYWYRQAAGRGLQLLFYSVGIGQISSEVPQNLSASRPQDRQFILSSKKLLLSDSGFYLCAWTGGVPYNEQFFGPGTRLTVL.

This chain uses TRBV18 with TRBJ2-7, with 8 bases matching TRBD2. V dropped 3 bases and J dropped 0; count of bases not matched to a gene: 1. The CDR3 sequence is 14 residues long. Per the germline V gene, CDR1 is KGHSH and CDR2 is LQKENI. The CDR3 DNA reads as TGTGCCAGCTCACCGGGGACTAGCTCCTACGAGCAGTACTTC. It specifies CASSPGTSSYEQYF.

This chain uses TRBV10-1 with TRBJ2-4; TRBD1 matches 8 bases. The V gene end was trimmed by 3 bases and the J gene end by 1 base; junction bases not matched to a gene: 8. The CDR3 covers 17 residues. Germline CDR1 and CDR2: WNHNN and SYGVQD (reference sequence). CDR3 nucleotide sequence: TGCGCCAGCAGTGAATCAGGGGGCCGGTCGGCCAAAAACATTCAGTACTTC. Translation: CASSESGGRSAKNIQYF.